This TCR beta chain emerged from a study of graft-versus-host responses after intestinal transplantation. In the study overall: Each recipient received anti-thymocyte globulin induction, then tacrolimus and steroids for about three years. Findings and limits, study-wide: Researchers found GvH clones in recipient marrow, and some showed up first in ileum or blood. The study associated peak circulating GvH clone levels with early post-transplant HvG declines. Within allografts, high graft-versus-host to host-versus-graft clonal ratios were seen among patients with graft-donor T cell macrochimerism.

CDR3 size: 16 residues. V gave up 4 bases and J gave up 2 bases; unmatched junction bases: 10. A remark on this clone: What it binds is not known.

Clones were read by immunoSEQ multiplex PCR, and TCRdb kept only the in-frame ones, dropping some. The sample yields about 39,000 clones, about 93% seen once. The specimen was unstimulated CD8+ T cells sorted from spleen or lymph node cells, collected before transplant. The TCR originated in a human donor who was the organ donor for an intestinal transplant. The chain couples TRBV5-7 to TRBJ1-2; 8 nucleotides agree with TRBD1. TRBV5-7 is placed among ORFs of uncertain function. CDR3 nucleotides: TGTGCCAGCAGCCGTGCCGACAGGGGCCCCAACTATGGCTACACCTTC. Residues: CASSRADRGPNYGYTF.